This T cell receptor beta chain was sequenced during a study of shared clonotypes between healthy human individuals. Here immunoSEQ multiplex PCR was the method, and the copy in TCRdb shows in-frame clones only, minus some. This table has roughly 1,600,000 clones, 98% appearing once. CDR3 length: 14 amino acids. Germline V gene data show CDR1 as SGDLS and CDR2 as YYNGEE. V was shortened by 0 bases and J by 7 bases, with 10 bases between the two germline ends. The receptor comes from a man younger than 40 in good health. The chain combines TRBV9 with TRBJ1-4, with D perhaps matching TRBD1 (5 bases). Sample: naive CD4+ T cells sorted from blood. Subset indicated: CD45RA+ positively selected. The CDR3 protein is CASSVGLGGEKLFF. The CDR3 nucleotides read TGTGCCAGCAGCGTAGGGCTCGGGGGTGAAAAACTGTTTTTT.